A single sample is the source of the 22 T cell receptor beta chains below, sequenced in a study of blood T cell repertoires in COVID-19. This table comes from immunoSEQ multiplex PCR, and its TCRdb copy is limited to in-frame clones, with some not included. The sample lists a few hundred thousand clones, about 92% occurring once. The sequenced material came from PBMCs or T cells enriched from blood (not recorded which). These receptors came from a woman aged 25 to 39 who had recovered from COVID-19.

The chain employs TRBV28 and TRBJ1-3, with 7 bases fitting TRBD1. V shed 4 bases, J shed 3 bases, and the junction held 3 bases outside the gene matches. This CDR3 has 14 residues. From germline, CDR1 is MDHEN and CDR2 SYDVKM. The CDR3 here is CASSSPGGGNTIYF. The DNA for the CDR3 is TGTGCCAGCAGTTCACCAGGGGGTGGAAACACCATATATTTT.

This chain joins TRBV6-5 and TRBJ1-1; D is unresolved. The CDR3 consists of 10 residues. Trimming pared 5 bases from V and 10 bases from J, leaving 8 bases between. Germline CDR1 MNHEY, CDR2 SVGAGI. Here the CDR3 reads CASSHRRAFF. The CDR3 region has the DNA TGTGCCAGCAGTCACCGTAGAGCTTTCTTT.

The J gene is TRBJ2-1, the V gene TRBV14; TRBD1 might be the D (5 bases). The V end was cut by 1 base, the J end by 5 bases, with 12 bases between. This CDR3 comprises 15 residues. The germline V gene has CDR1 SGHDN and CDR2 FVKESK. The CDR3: CASSQAVQGNNEQFF. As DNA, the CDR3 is TGTGCCAGCAGCCAAGCTGTGCAGGGCAACAATGAGCAGTTCTTC.

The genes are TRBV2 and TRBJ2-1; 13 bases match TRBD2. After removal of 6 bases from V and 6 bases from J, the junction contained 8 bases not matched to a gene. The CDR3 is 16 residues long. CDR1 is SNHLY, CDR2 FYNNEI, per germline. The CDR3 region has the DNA TGTGCCAGCAGGCCCTTAACTAGCGGGAGGGGCAATGAGCAGTTCTTC. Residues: CASRPLTSGRGNEQFF.

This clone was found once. The CDR3 DNA sequence: TGTGCCAGCAATAAGGACAGGACCCACTATCAGCCCCAGCATTTT. It encodes CASNKDRTHYQPQHF. The chain links TRBV6-5 to TRBJ1-5; TRBD1 aligns across 7 bases. V lost 7 bases, J lost 5 bases, and 11 bases stayed unmatched. Germline V gene lookup returns CDR1 MNHEY and CDR2 SVGAGI. The CDR3 is 15 amino acids.

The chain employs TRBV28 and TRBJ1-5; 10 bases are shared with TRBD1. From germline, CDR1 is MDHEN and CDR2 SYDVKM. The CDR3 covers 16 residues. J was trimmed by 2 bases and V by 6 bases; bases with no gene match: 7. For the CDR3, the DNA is TGTGCCAGCAGACCGAGTGGGACAGGGGGCAATCAGCCCCAGCATTTT. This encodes CASRPSGTGGNQPQHF.

The CDR3 DNA reads TGCGCCAGCAGCTGGGCCCAGGGGACACCGGCCACAGATACGCAGTATTTT. Its protein product is CASSWAQGTPATDTQYF. This chain connects TRBV5-1 to TRBJ2-3, with a weak D call TRBD1 (6 bases). Trimming removed 3 bases from V and 2 bases from J, with 19 bases in between. CDR3 size: 17 residues. The germline gives CDR1 SGHRS, CDR2 YFSETQ. The variable domain in full, completed from reference TRBV5-1 and TRBJ2-3, reads KAGVTQTPRYLIKTRGQQVTLSCSPISGHRSVSWYQQTPGQGLQFLFEYFSETQRNKGNFPGRFSGRQFSNSRSEMNVSTLELGDSALYLCASSWAQGTPATDTQYFGPGTRLTVL.

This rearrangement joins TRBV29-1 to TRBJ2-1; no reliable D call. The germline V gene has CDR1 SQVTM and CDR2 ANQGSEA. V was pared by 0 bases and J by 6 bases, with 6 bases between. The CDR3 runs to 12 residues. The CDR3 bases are TGCAGCGTTGAAGAAAGCCCCAATGAGCAGTTCTTC. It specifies CSVEESPNEQFF.

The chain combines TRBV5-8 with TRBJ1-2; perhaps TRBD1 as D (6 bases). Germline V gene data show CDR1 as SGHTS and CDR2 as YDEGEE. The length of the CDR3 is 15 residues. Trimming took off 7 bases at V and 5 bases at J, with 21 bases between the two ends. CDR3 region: CASAFRVGQPYGYTF. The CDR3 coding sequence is TGTGCCAGCGCCTTCCGAGTAGGACAGCCTTATGGCTACACCTTC.

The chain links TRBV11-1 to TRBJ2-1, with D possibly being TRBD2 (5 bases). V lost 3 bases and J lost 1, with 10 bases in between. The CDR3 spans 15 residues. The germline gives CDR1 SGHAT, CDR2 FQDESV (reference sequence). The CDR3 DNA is TGTGCCAGCAGCTTGAGCGGCACATCCTACAATGAGCAGTTCTTC. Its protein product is CASSLSGTSYNEQFF.

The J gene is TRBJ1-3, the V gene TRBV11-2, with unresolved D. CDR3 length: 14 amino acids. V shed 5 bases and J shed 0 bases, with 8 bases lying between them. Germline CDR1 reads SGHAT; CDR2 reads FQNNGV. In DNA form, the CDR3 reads TGTGCCAGCAGCCCGCGGATCTCTGGAAACACCATATATTTT. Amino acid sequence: CASSPRISGNTIYF.

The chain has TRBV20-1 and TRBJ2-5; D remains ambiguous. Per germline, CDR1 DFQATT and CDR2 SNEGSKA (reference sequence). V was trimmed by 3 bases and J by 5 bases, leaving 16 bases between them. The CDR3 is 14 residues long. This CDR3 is CSASKLSDGETQYF. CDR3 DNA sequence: TGCAGTGCTAGTAAGCTTAGTGATGGTGAGACCCAGTACTTC.

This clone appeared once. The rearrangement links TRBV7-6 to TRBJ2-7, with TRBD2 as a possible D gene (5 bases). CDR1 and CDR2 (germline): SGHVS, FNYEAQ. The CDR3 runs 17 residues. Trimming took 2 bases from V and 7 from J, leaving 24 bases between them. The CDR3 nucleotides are TGTGCCAGCAGCTTACCCATGGGCACTACCCGGGGTGAAGAGCAGTACTTC. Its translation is CASSLPMGTTRGEEQYF. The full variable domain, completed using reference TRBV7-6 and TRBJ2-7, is GAGVSQSPRYKVTKRGQDVALRCDPISGHVSLYWYRQALGQGPEFLTYFNYEAQQDKSGLPNDRFSAERPEGSISTLTIQRTEQRDSAMYRCASSLPMGTTRGEEQYFGPGTRLTVT.

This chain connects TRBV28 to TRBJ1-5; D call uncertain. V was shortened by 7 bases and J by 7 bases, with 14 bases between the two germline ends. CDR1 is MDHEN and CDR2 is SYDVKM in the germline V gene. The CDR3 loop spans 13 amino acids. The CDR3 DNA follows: TGTGCCAGCACCTCCTCGGGGATCCAGCCCCAGCATTTT. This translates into CASTSSGIQPQHF.

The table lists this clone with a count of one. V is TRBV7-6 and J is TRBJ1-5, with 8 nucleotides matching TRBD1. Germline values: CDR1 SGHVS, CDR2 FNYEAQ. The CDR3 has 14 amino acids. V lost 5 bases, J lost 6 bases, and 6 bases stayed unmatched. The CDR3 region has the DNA TGTGCCAGCAGCCTACAGGGGGTACGTCAGCCCCAGCATTTT. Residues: CASSLQGVRQPQHF.

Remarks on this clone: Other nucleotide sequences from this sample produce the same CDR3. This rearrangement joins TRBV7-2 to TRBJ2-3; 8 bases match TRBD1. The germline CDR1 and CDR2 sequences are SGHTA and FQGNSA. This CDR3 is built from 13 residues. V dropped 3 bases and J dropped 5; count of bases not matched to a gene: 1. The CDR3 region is CASSFTGGDTQYF. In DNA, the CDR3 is TGTGCCAGCAGCTTTACAGGGGGAGATACGCAGTATTTT.

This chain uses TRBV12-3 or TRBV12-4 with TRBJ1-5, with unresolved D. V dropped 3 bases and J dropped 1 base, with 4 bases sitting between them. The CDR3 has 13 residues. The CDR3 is CASSFQSNQPQHF. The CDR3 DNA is TGTGCCAGCAGTTTCCAGAGCAATCAGCCCCAGCATTTT.

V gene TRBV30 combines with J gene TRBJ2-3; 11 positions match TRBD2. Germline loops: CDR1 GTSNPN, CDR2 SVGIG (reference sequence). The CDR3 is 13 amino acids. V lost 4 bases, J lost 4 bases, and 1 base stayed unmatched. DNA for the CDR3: TGTGCCTGGACTAGCGGGGGGTCAGATACGCAGTATTTT. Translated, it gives CAWTSGGSDTQYF.

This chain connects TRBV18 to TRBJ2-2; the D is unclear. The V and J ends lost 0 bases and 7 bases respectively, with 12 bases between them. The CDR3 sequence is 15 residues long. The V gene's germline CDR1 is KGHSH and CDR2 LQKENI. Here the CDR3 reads CASSPPMTGGGELFF. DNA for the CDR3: TGTGCCAGCTCACCACCGATGACGGGTGGCGGGGAGCTGTTTTTT.

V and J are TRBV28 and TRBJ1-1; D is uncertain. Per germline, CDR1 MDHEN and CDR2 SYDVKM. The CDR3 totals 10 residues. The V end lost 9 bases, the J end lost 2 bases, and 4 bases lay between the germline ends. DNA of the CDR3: TGTGCCAGTAAAAACACTGAAGCTTTCTTT. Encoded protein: CASKNTEAFF.

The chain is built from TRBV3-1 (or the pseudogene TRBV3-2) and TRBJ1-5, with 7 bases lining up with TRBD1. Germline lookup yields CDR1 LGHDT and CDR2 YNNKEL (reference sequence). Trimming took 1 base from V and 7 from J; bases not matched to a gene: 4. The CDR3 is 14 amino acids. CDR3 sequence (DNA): TGTGCCAGCAGCCAAGGGACAGGAGGGCAGCCCCAGCATTTT. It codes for CASSQGTGGQPQHF.

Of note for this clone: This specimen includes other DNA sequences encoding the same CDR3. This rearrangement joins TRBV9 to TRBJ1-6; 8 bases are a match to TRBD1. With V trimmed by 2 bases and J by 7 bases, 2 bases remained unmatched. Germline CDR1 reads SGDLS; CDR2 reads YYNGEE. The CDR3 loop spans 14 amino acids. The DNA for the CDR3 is TGTGCCAGCAGCGTGCAGGGGGCGAATTCACCCCTCCACTTT. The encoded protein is CASSVQGANSPLHF. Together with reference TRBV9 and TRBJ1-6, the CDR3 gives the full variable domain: DSGVTQTPKHLITATGQRVTLRCSPRSGDLSVYWYQQSLDQGLQFLIQYYNGEERAKGNILERFSAQQFPDLHSELNLSSLELGDSALYFCASSVQGANSPLHFGNGTRLTVT.